This TCR beta chain was observed in a study of T cell responses to AZD1222 COVID-19 vaccine (dated by TCRdb to 2020 to 2022). The study in broad terms: Because spike-specific TCR depth and breadth did not differ between the two schedules, AZD1222 recipients who got a second dose at roughly 4 weeks were pooled with those who got a second dose at roughly 12 weeks. TCR sequencing was performed for fewer than 250 trial participants, of whom around 210 were given two doses of AZD1222 and some 26 were given two doses of MenACWY control vaccine. Enrollment into the trials was organized by age into subgroups of 18-55, 56-69 and 70-plus years, and those subgroups contained 148, 28 and 57 TCR-sequenced participants, respectively. Paper-wide results and their limitations: Most participants were white British and females outnumbered males, and the authors suggested that clonal diversity may have been underestimated. Nearly half of unique spike-specific TCRs reportedly recognized epitopes outside regions mutated in the B.1.351 and B.1.1.7 variants. Only five to seven AZD1222 recipients were SARS-CoV-2 seropositive at baseline, limiting conclusions about previously exposed vaccinees. The vaccine-associated CD4 TCRs covered the entire spike protein, and the dominant responses fell in regions 160-218 and 743-854. After two AZD1222 doses, both the breadth and the depth of spike-specific TCRs were significantly higher than at day 0 and than in MenACWY recipients. Because no day 14 peak-response samples were available, repertoires were characterized only after the peak T cell response. In the small 56-69-year group, the increase in depth fell short of significance, most likely because of low power.

A remark on this clone: Its antigen is currently not known. Qualities for individual bases were not recorded, and no much larger clone is one base off.

Taken from the germline V gene, the CDR1 and CDR2 loops are MGHRA and YSYEKL. Trimming at the junction amounts to 0 bases on V and 1 base on J, and the germline ends lie 13 bases apart. The CDR3, cysteine through phenylalanine, is 17 amino acids long. Only the CDR3 part of the read is kept: 51 bases, read in frame from the first base. The time point label, as the study defines it: baseline before first vaccination. Vaccinee samples were obtained from the UK trials COV001 and COV002, which included a single-blind randomized controlled phase 2/3 trial of AZD1222 (ChAdOx1 nCoV-19) in healthy adults. For TCRbeta chain sequencing, PBMC samples from trial participants were taken at day 0 and at day 28 after the second dose. The CDR3 regions of human TCRbeta chains were analyzed by immunosequencing. As for the authors' bioinformatics: TCRs in the repertoires were compared against a reference library of SARS-CoV-2-specific TCRs that had been generated with the MIRA antigen-specificity platform. Breadth was defined as the fraction of unique TCRs that were SARS-CoV-2-associated. Depth was defined as the fraction of total T cells that were SARS-CoV-2-associated. Using the MIRA data, each spike-specific TCR was assigned both to the spike region to which the TCR was reactive and to a CD4 or CD8 class. Log10-transformed breadth and depth values were compared by one-way ANOVA with Sidak's multiple comparisons tests. The source is immuneACCESS, and TCRdb retained only in-frame sequences with V and J called. Part of the clones is not carried over; for the studies checked, unresolved V genes explain less than half of this, and the remainder is unexplained. That table supplies the V and J calls and clone size; D and trimming were determined from the DNA. This sample is represented by some 130,000 clones; 93% of them were singletons. Just over 5% of the sample rests with the top ten.

The receptor chain draws on TRBV4-1 and TRBJ2-4, with the D gene uncertain. Here the sequenced sample was peripheral blood, taken on day 0 of AZD1222 vaccination. The receptor comes from an adult in good health. The CDR3 amino acid sequence is: CASSQDLQPRAKNIQYF. In nucleotides, the sequence is TGCGCCAGCAGCCAAGATCTGCAGCCTAGGGCCAAAAACATTCAGTACTTC.